Presented here are 29 T cell receptor beta chains from one specimen sequenced in a study of PD-L1 blockade in urothelial cancer. The time point denotes: pretreatment peripheral blood. Sequenced by immunoSEQ multiplex PCR; TCRdb stores in-frame clones only, minus some. The sample has roughly 49,000 clones, approximately 86% seen once. The input for sequencing was PBMCs, taken around atezolizumab (anti-PD-L1) treatment. The receptor set was obtained from a man between 60 and 75 years old with urothelial cancer.

The V gene is TRBV5-5, the J gene TRBJ1-2; D is undetermined. Germline CDR1 and CDR2: SGHKS and YYEKEE (reference sequence). V was clipped by 1 base and J by 0 bases, with 13 bases between them. The CDR3 has 16 residues. The CDR3 region is CASSLYSGSSNYGYTF. The CDR3, as DNA: TGTGCCAGCAGCTTGTACTCCGGGAGCTCTAACTATGGCTACACCTTC.

The chain combines TRBV19 with TRBJ1-4; D is perhaps TRBD1 (6 bases). Trimming pared 7 bases from V and 5 bases from J, leaving 14 bases between. This CDR3 spans 14 amino acids. Per the germline V gene, CDR1 is LNHDA and CDR2 is SQIVND (reference sequence). The CDR3 DNA sequence: TGTGCCAGTAATAACAGGGTTAGGAATGAAAAACTGTTTTTT. It codes for CASNNRVRNEKLFF.

The chain is built from TRBV5-4 and TRBJ2-2, with unresolved D. V dropped 3 bases and J dropped 1 base, with 7 bases sitting between them. The CDR3 runs 14 residues. Germline CDR1 reads SGHNT; CDR2 reads YYREEE (reference sequence). DNA for the CDR3: TGTGCCAGCAGCTCCCAGGAGAACACCGGGGAGCTGTTTTTT. This translates into CASSSQENTGELFF.

The chain combines TRBV10-3 with TRBJ2-1, with TRBD1 matching over 11 bases. CDR1 is ENHRY, CDR2 SYGVKD, per germline. After removal of 10 bases from V and 7 bases from J, the junction contained 12 bases not matched to a gene. This CDR3 is 15 amino acids long. The CDR3 is CATHEGTGGKNEQFF. For the CDR3, the DNA is TGTGCCACTCACGAGGGGACAGGGGGGAAAAATGAGCAGTTCTTC.

This clone was counted only a few times. The chain is built from TRBV30 and TRBJ2-7; possible D gene TRBD1, 5 bases. Germline V gene data show CDR1 as GTSNPN and CDR2 as SVGIG (reference sequence). The germline V and J ends were trimmed by 4 bases and 7 bases, with 11 bases remaining between them. The CDR3 runs 11 residues. The DNA of the CDR3 is TGTGCCTGGAAAGTAAACAGGGAGCAGTACTTC. This translates into CAWKVNREQYF.

The chain employs TRBV25-1 and TRBJ2-1; possible D gene TRBD2, 6 bases. The germline V and J ends were trimmed by 9 bases and 6 bases, with 21 bases remaining between them. Germline-derived CDR1 and CDR2 are MGHDK and SYGVNS. The CDR3 runs to 15 residues. CDR3 coding DNA: TGTGCCAGTGGGGCGGCGTACGGGAGTCGCAATGAGCAGTTCTTC. Its protein is CASGAAYGSRNEQFF.

V is TRBV18 and J is TRBJ2-1; no clear D gene. Germline V gene data show CDR1 as KGHSH and CDR2 as LQKENI. The CDR3 runs 14 residues. V lost 3 bases to trimming and J lost 7 bases, with 13 bases between them. The DNA for the CDR3 is TGTGCCAGCTCACCCGAACTTCTAGTGAATGAGCAGTTCTTC. It yields the protein CASSPELLVNEQFF.

The rearrangement links TRBV23-1 to TRBJ1-1; D gene uncertain. TRBV23-1 is known as an ORF, though its function is uncertain. Trimming left V 2 bases short and J 3 bases short, with 7 bases between. CDR3 length equals 13 residues. Written as DNA, the CDR3 is TGCGCCAGCAGTCAACTGTTCCACACTGAAGCTTTCTTT. This codes for CASSQLFHTEAFF.

Here the CDR3 DNA reads TGTGCCAGCAGCCCCCCAGCAGGGGGAATAAGAGAGCAGTTCTTC. It codes for CASSPPAGGIREQFF. V gene TRBV7-2 combines with J gene TRBJ2-1, with TRBD1 matching over 7 bases. The CDR3 totals 15 residues. Per germline, CDR1 SGHTA and CDR2 FQGNSA. Trimming cost V 5 bases and J 10 bases; bases outside gene matches: 14.

The chain carries TRBV6-1 and TRBJ2-5; D call uncertain. The CDR3 spans 16 residues. Per the germline V gene, CDR1 is MNHNS and CDR2 is SASEGT. The V and J ends lost 3 bases and 4 bases respectively, with 18 bases between them. The CDR3 loop is CASSEFSPRTGETQYF. CDR3 sequence (DNA): TGTGCCAGCAGTGAGTTTTCACCCCGAACGGGAGAGACCCAGTACTTC.

This chain links TRBV5-1 with TRBJ2-7, with 11 nucleotides matching TRBD1. Per germline, CDR1 SGHRS and CDR2 YFSETQ. The CDR3 totals 15 residues. Trimming at V came to 3 bases and at J to 4 bases, leaving 6 bases not matched to a gene. The DNA for the CDR3 is TGCGCCAGCAGCTCGCCCGGGACAGGGGGTTACGAGCAGTACTTC. Translated, it gives CASSSPGTGGYEQYF.

Comment on this clone: This sample also contains other DNA sequences that code for the same CDR3. This chain links TRBV30 with TRBJ1-1; 7 bases agree with TRBD1. The CDR3 contains 13 residues. CDR1 is GTSNPN, CDR2 SVGIG, per germline (reference sequence). V dropped 3 bases and J dropped 3; count of bases not matched to a gene: 4. CDR3 in amino acids: CAWRTDRDTEAFF. CDR3 in DNA: TGTGCCTGGAGAACCGACAGGGACACTGAAGCTTTCTTT.

The chain has TRBV7-2 and TRBJ1-4, with D uncertain. Germline lookup yields CDR1 SGHTA and CDR2 FQGNSA. Trimming left V 2 bases short and J 8 bases short, with 6 bases between. The CDR3 extends over 12 amino acids. CDR3: CASSLSREKLFF. The CDR3 bases are TGTGCCAGCAGCTTATCCCGGGAAAAACTGTTTTTT.

V is TRBV7-9 and J is TRBJ1-1; 7 bases agree with TRBD1. CDR1 and CDR2 from the germline V gene are SEHNR and FQNEAQ (reference sequence). There are 13 residues in the CDR3. The V segment lost 2 bases and the J segment 5 bases; nucleotides outside the gene matches: 2. The CDR3 region has the DNA TGTGCCAGCAGCTTACAGGGGGAGACTGAAGCTTTCTTT. This encodes CASSLQGETEAFF.

This rearrangement joins TRBV14 to TRBJ2-7; TRBD1 matches at 7 bases. The germline CDR1 and CDR2 sequences are SGHDN and FVKESK. The CDR3 is made up of 15 amino acids. V lost 4 bases, J lost 3 bases, and 9 bases stayed unmatched. CDR3 protein: CASSPPTGRDYEQYF. The CDR3 DNA is TGTGCCAGCAGCCCTCCGACAGGGAGAGACTACGAGCAGTACTTC.

The V gene is TRBV6-1, the J gene TRBJ2-7, with TRBD2 matching 8 bases. With 4 bases clipped from V and 1 base from J, the junction kept 9 bases outside the gene matches. The CDR3 has 16 residues. Germline loops: CDR1 MNHNS, CDR2 SASEGT. CDR3 DNA: TGTGCCAGCAGTGTGGGGGCCAGCGGGAGTTCCTACGAGCAGTACTTC. Amino acid sequence: CASSVGASGSSYEQYF.

This chain connects TRBV30 to TRBJ2-1; 10 bases fit TRBD2. Germline values: CDR1 GTSNPN, CDR2 SVGIG (reference sequence). V was pared by 1 base and J by 8 bases, with 8 bases of the junction left unmatched. The CDR3 covers 15 residues. Here the CDR3 DNA reads TGTGCCTGGAGTGGATCGAGCGGGAGGGGGCATGAGCAGTTCTTC. Translating it yields CAWSGSSGRGHEQFF.

The genes are TRBV5-1 and TRBJ1-2; D gene ambiguous. The germline gives CDR1 SGHRS, CDR2 YFSETQ. V dropped 4 bases and J dropped 3 bases, with 10 bases sitting between them. The CDR3 is made up of 13 amino acids. The CDR3: CASSLYSDYGYTF. For the CDR3, the DNA is TGCGCCAGCAGCCTGTACAGTGACTATGGCTACACCTTC.

In nucleotides, the CDR3 is TGTGCCAGCTCACCGGGACAGGGGGCGAATCAGCCCCAGCATTTT. Translated: CASSPGQGANQPQHF. The chain combines TRBV18 with TRBJ1-5; TRBD1 matches 12 bases. The ends lost 3 bases at V and 4 bases at J; junction bases unmatched: 1. Germline-derived CDR1 and CDR2 are KGHSH and LQKENI. The CDR3 extends over 15 amino acids.

This chain uses TRBV29-1 with TRBJ2-7; 9 nucleotides agree with TRBD1. Trimming cost V 5 bases and J 4 bases; bases outside gene matches: 6. This CDR3 spans 13 amino acids. The germline gives CDR1 SQVTM, CDR2 ANQGSEA. DNA of the CDR3: TGCAGCGTTTGGACAGGGGCTCGGTACGAGCAGTACTTC. Residues: CSVWTGARYEQYF.

The chain carries TRBV5-4 and TRBJ2-1; 11 nucleotides match TRBD2. V shed 5 bases and J 5 bases; nucleotides not matched to a gene: 6. This CDR3 comprises 15 residues. Germline loops: CDR1 SGHNT, CDR2 YYREEE (reference sequence). The CDR3 region has the DNA TGTGCCAGCAGTTCCGGGACTAGCGGTAACAATGAGCAGTTCTTC. This gives the protein CASSSGTSGNNEQFF.

The V gene is TRBV7-9, the J gene TRBJ1-6; 9 nucleotides agree with TRBD1. Germline V CDR1 and CDR2: SEHNR, FQNEAQ (reference sequence). J gave up 7 bases and V 0 bases, and 4 bases lay outside the gene matches. This CDR3 has 16 amino acids. CDR3: CASSLASGTGNSPLHF. For the CDR3, the DNA is TGTGCCAGCAGCTTAGCGTCCGGGACAGGGAATTCACCCCTCCACTTT. The full variable domain, in which reference TRBV7-9 and TRBJ1-6 provide the parts outside the CDR3, is DTGVSQNPRHKITKRGQNVTFRCDPISEHNRLYWYRQTLGQGPEFLTYFQNEAQLEKSRLLSDRFSAERPKGSFSTLEIQRTEQGDSAMYLCASSLASGTGNSPLHFGNGTRLTVT.

The chain couples TRBV6-5 to TRBJ1-2; D gene unclear. CDR3 size: 15 residues. V was cut by 0 bases and J by 1 base, with 9 bases left in between. Germline loops: CDR1 MNHEY, CDR2 SVGAGI. In DNA, the CDR3 is TGTGCCAGCAGTTACTCGAGGAGCGGTAACTATGGCTACACCTTC. This gives the protein CASSYSRSGNYGYTF.

J is TRBJ2-1 and V is TRBV14; the D is unclear. Germline CDR1 SGHDN, CDR2 FVKESK. This CDR3 is built from 13 residues. Deletions cut 2 bases from V and 8 bases from J, with 10 bases between. CDR3 bases: TGTGCCAGCAGCCAATTCCTGGCCTATGAGCAGTTCTTC. It codes for CASSQFLAYEQFF.

The chain carries TRBV10-3 and TRBJ2-7; D gene uncertain. The CDR3 runs 14 residues. CDR1 ENHRY and CDR2 SYGVKD come from the germline V gene. V was cut by 3 bases and J by 2 bases, with 11 bases left in between. CDR3 bases: TGTGCCATCAGTGACATTTCGAGAACCTACGAGCAGTACTTC. Translated: CAISDISRTYEQYF.

The chain uses TRBV5-4 and TRBJ2-2; 10 positions match TRBD2. V dropped 2 bases and J dropped 6; count of bases not matched to a gene: 4. There are 15 residues in the CDR3. Germline V CDR1 and CDR2: SGHNT, YYREEE (reference sequence). The CDR3 loop reads CASSFASGSPGELFF. CDR3 nucleotides: TGTGCCAGCAGCTTCGCTAGCGGGAGTCCCGGGGAGCTGTTTTTT. Variable domain in full (rest from reference TRBV5-4 and TRBJ2-2): ETGVTQSPTHLIKTRGQQVTLRCSSQSGHNTVSWYQQALGQGPQFIFQYYREEENGRGNFPPRFSGLQFPNYSSELNVNALELDDSALYLCASSFASGSPGELFFGEGSRLTVL.

The V call is TRBV6-5, the J call TRBJ2-5, with TRBD2 as a possible D gene (7 bases). Looked up from germline, CDR1 is MNHEY and CDR2 is SVGAGI. V gave up 4 bases and J gave up 5 bases, with 20 bases separating them. This CDR3 region has 16 residues. This CDR3 is CASSFSGGGGGETQYF. The CDR3 DNA reads TGTGCCAGCAGTTTTTCCGGAGGGGGGGGCGGTGAGACCCAGTACTTC.

The chain is built from TRBV7-2 and TRBJ2-7; tentatively, D is TRBD2 (6 bases). Per the germline V gene, CDR1 is SGHTA and CDR2 is FQGNSA. Deletions cut 5 bases from V and 4 bases from J, with 15 bases between. The CDR3 is 14 amino acids. The DNA of the CDR3 is TGTGCCAGCAGCCACGGGACTGGGAAATACGAGCAGTACTTC. It yields the protein CASSHGTGKYEQYF.

The chain has TRBV6-5 and TRBJ2-7; TRBD2 agrees at 10 bases. The CDR3 runs to 15 residues. The V gene end was trimmed by 2 bases and the J gene end by 2 bases; junction bases not matched to a gene: 3. CDR1 MNHEY and CDR2 SVGAGI come from the germline V gene. CDR3 residues: CASSYERGGPYEQYF. The CDR3 DNA reads TGTGCCAGCAGTTACGAGCGGGGGGGTCCCTACGAGCAGTACTTC.